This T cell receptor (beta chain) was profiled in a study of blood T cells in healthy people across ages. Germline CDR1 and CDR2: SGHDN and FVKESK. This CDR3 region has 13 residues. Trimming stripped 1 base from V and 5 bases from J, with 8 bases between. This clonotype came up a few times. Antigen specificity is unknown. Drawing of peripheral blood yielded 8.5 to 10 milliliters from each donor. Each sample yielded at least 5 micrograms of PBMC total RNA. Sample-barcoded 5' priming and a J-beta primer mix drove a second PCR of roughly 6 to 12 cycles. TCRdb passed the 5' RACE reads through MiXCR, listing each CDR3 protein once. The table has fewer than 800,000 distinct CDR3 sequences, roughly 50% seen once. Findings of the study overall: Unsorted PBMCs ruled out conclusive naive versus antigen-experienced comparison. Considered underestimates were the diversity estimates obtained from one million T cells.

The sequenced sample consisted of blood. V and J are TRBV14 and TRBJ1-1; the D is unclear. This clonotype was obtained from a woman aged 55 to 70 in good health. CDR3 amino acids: CASSQVLRTEAFF. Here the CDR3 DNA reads TGTGCCAGCAGCCAAGTTCTTCGGACTGAAGCTTTCTTT.